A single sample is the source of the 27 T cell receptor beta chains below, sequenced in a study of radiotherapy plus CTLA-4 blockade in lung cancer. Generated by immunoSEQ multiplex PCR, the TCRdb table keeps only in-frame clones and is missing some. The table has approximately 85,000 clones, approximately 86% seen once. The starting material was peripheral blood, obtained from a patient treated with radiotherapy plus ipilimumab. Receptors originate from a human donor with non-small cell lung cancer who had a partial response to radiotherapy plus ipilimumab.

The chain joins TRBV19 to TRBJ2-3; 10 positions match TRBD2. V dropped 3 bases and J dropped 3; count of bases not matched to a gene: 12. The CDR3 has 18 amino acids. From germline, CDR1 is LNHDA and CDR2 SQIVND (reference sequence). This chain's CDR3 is CASSIPPSGRARTDTQYF. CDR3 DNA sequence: TGTGCCAGTAGTATCCCTCCCAGCGGGAGGGCCAGAACAGATACGCAGTATTTT.

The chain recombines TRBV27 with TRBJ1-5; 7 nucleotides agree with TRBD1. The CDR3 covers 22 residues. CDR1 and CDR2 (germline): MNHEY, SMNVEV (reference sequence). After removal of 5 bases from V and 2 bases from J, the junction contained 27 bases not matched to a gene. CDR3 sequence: CASSPSSNPGQIRSEGNQPQHF. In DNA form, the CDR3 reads TGTGCCAGCAGTCCATCTTCAAACCCGGGACAGATTCGTAGTGAGGGCAATCAGCCCCAGCATTTT.

DNA for the CDR3: TGTGCCAGCAGCTTGGCCGGGACAGGGATGGTTGGCTACACCTTC. Its translation is CASSLAGTGMVGYTF. The chain couples TRBV5-4 to TRBJ1-2; 9 bases align to TRBD1. The CDR3 is 15 residues long. Trimming removed 0 bases from V and 7 bases from J; junction bases left unmatched: 7. CDR1 SGHNT and CDR2 YYREEE come from the germline V gene (reference sequence).

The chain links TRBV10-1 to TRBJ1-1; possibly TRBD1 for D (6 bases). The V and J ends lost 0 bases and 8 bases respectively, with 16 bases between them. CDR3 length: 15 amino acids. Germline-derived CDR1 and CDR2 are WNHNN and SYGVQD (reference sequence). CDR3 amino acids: CASSESGRGENEAFF. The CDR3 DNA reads TGCGCCAGCAGTGAGTCGGGCAGGGGAGAAAACGAAGCTTTCTTT.

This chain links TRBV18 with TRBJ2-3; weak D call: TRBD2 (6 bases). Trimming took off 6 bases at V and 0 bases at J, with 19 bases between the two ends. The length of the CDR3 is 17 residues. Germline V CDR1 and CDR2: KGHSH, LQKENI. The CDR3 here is CASSPAIVGSSTDTQYF. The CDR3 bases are TGTGCCAGCTCCCCTGCAATTGTCGGGAGTAGCACAGATACGCAGTATTTT.

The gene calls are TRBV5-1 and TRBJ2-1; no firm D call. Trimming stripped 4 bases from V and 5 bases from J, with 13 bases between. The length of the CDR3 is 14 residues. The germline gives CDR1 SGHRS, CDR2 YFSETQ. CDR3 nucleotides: TGCGCCAGCAGCCCTCGAGCACTAAACAATGAGCAGTTCTTC. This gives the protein CASSPRALNNEQFF. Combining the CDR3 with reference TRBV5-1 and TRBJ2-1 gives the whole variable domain KAGVTQTPRYLIKTRGQQVTLSCSPISGHRSVSWYQQTPGQGLQFLFEYFSETQRNKGNFPGRFSGRQFSNSRSEMNVSTLELGDSALYLCASSPRALNNEQFFGPGTRLTVL.

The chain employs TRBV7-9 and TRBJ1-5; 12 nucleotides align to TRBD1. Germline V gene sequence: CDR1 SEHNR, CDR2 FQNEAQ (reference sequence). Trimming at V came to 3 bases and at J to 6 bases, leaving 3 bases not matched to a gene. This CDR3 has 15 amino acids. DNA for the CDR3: TGTGCCAGCAGCTTTGGGACAGGGGGCAGTCAGCCCCAGCATTTT. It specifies CASSFGTGGSQPQHF.

The CDR3 sequence: CSARVQGPSTDTQYF. The DNA of the CDR3 is TGCAGCGCCAGGGTCCAAGGTCCTAGCACAGATACGCAGTATTTT. The V call is TRBV29-1, the J call TRBJ2-3; D is perhaps TRBD1 (5 bases). The V gene's germline CDR1 is SQVTM and CDR2 ANQGSEA. V was clipped by 7 bases and J by 0 bases, with 17 bases between them. There are 15 residues in the CDR3.

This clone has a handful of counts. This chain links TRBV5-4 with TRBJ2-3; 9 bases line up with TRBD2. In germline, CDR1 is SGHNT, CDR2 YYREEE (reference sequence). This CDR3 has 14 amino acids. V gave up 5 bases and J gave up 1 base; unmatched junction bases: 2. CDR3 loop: CASREREGTDTQYF. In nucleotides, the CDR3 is TGTGCCAGCAGAGAGCGGGAGGGCACAGATACGCAGTATTTT. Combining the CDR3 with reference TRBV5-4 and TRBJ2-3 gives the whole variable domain ETGVTQSPTHLIKTRGQQVTLRCSSQSGHNTVSWYQQALGQGPQFIFQYYREEENGRGNFPPRFSGLQFPNYSSELNVNALELDDSALYLCASREREGTDTQYFGPGTRLTVL.

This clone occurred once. The CDR3 reads CAWSTGDTDTQYF. CDR3 nucleotide sequence: TGTGCCTGGAGTACAGGGGACACAGATACGCAGTATTTT. This sequence joins TRBV30 and TRBJ2-3, with 7 bases lining up with TRBD1. Germline V gene sequence: CDR1 GTSNPN, CDR2 SVGIG (reference sequence). With 2 bases clipped from V and 2 bases from J, the junction kept 1 base outside the gene matches. CDR3 size: 13 residues. The variable domain in full, completed from reference TRBV30 and TRBJ2-3, reads SQTIHQWPATLVQPVGSPLSLECTVEGTSNPNLYWYRQAAGRGLQLLFYSVGIGQISSEVPQNLSASRPQDRQFILSSKKLLLSDSGFYLCAWSTGDTDTQYFGPGTRLTVL.

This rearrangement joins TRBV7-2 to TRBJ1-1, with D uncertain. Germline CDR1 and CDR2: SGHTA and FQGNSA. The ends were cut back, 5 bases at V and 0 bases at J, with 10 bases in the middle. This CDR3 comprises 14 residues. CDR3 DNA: TGTGCCAGCAGCCGTGGGAGGATGAACACTGAAGCTTTCTTT. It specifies CASSRGRMNTEAFF. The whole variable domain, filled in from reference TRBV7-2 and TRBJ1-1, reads GAGVSQSPSNKVTEKGKDVELRCDPISGHTALYWYRQSLGQGLEFLIYFQGNSAPDKSGLPSDRFSAERTGGSVSTLTIQRTQQEDSAVYLCASSRGRMNTEAFFGQGTRLTVV.

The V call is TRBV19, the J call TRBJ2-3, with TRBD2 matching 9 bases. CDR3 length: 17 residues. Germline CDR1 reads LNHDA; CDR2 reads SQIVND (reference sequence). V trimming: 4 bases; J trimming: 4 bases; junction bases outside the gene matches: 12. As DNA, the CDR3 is TGTGCCAGTAGTACCCGACTAGCGGCTAGCAACGCAGATACGCAGTATTTT. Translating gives CASSTRLAASNADTQYF.

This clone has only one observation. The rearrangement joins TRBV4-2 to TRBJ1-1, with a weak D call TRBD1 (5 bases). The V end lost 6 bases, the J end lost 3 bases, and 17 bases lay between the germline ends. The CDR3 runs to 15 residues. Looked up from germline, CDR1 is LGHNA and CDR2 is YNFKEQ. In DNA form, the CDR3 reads TGTGCCAGCAGGAAGGGGCACGGGGGTGACACTGAAGCTTTCTTT. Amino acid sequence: CASRKGHGGDTEAFF.

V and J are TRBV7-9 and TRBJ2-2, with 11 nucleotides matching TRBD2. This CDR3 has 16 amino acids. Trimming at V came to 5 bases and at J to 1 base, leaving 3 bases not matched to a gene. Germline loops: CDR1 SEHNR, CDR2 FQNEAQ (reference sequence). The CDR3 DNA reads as TGTGCCAGCAGCAGCCTAGCGGGAGGGAACACCGGGGAGCTGTTTTTT. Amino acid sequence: CASSSLAGGNTGELFF.

The CDR3 DNA is TGTGCCAGCAGCCGACGGGACTTGGAAAGTTCACCCCTCCACTTT. Protein sequence: CASSRRDLESSPLHF. The rearrangement links TRBV28 to TRBJ1-6; maybe TRBD1 (5 bases). There are 15 residues in the CDR3. Trimming removed 6 bases from V and 9 bases from J, with 18 bases in between. Germline-derived CDR1 and CDR2 are MDHEN and SYDVKM.

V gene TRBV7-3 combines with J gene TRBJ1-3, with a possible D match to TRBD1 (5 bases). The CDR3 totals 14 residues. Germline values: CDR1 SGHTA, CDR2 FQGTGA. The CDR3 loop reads CASGPGGSGNTIYF. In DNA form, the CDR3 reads TGTGCTTCCGGCCCGGGGGGCTCTGGAAACACCATATATTTT.

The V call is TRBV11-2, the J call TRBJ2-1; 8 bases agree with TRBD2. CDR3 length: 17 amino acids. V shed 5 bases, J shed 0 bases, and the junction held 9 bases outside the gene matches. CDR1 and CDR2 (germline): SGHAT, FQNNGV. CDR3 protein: CASSPPNAGGSYNEQFF. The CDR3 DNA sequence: TGTGCCAGCAGCCCCCCTAACGCGGGAGGCTCCTACAATGAGCAGTTCTTC.

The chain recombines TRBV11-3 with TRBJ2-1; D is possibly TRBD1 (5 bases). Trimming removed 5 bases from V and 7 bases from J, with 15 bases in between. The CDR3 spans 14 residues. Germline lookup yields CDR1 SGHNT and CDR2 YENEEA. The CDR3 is CASSKTRQTNEQFF. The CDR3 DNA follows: TGTGCCAGCAGCAAAACGCGACAGACGAATGAGCAGTTCTTC.

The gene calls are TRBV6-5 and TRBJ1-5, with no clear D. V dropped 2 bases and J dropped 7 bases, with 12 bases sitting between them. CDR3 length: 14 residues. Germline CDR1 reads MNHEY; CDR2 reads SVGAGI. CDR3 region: CASSYVPGIQPQHF. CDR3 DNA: TGTGCCAGCAGTTACGTTCCGGGGATCCAGCCCCAGCATTTT.

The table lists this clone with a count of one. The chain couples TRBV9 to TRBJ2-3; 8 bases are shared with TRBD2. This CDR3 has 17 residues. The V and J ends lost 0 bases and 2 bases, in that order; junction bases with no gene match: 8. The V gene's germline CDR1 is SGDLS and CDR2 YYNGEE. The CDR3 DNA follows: TGTGCCAGCAGCGTAGAGGCAGCGGGAGTGTACACAGATACGCAGTATTTT. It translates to CASSVEAAGVYTDTQYF.

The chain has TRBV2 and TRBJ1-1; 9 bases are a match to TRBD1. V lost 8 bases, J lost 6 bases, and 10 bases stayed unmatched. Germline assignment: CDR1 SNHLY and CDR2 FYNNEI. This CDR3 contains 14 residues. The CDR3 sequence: CASQGQGYIAEAFF. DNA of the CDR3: TGTGCCAGCCAGGGACAGGGTTATATAGCTGAAGCTTTCTTT. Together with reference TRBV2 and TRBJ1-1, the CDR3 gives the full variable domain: EPEVTQTPSHQVTQMGQEVILRCVPISNHLYFYWYRQILGQKVEFLVSFYNNEISEKSEIFDDQFSVERPDGSNFTLKIRSTKLEDSAMYFCASQGQGYIAEAFFGQGTRLTVV.

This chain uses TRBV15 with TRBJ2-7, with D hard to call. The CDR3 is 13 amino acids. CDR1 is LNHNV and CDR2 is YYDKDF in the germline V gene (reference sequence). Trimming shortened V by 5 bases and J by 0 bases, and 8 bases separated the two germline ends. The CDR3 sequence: CATSDRVSYEQYF. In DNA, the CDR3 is TGTGCCACCAGCGACCGGGTCTCCTACGAGCAGTACTTC.

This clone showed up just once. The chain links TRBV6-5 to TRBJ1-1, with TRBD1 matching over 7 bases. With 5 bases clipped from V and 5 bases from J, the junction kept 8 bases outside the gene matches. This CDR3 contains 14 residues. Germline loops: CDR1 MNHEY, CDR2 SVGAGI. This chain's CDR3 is CASSAEDRVTEAFF. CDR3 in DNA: TGTGCCAGCAGTGCCGAAGACAGGGTAACTGAAGCTTTCTTT.

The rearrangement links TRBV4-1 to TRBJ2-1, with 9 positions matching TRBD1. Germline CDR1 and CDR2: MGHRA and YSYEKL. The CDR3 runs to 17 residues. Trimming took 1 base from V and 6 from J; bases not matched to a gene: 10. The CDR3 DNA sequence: TGCGCCAGCAGCCAAGGTCCTGGGGGACAGGGCGTCAATGAGCAGTTCTTC. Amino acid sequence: CASSQGPGGQGVNEQFF.

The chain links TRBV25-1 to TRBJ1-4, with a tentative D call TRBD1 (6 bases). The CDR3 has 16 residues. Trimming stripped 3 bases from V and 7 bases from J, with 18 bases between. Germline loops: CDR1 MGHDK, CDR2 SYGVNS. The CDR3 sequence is CASSESLGGAGEKLFF. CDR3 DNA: TGTGCCAGCAGTGAGTCCCTGGGGGGGGCCGGTGAAAAACTGTTTTTT.

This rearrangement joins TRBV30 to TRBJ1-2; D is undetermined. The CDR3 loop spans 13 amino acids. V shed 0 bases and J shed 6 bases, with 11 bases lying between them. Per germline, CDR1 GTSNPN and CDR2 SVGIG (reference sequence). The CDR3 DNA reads TGTGCCTGGAGTGTCCCGGGAGGAAATGGCTACACCTTC. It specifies CAWSVPGGNGYTF.

This chain's CDR3 is CASELLGGGQPQHF. The DNA for the CDR3 is TGTGCCAGCGAACTACTCGGAGGAGGGCAGCCCCAGCATTTT. The chain couples TRBV28 to TRBJ1-5; D is ambiguous. V lost 8 bases to trimming and J lost 7 bases, with 18 bases between them. The CDR3 has 14 residues. Germline V gene sequence: CDR1 MDHEN, CDR2 SYDVKM. Supplemented by reference TRBV28 and TRBJ1-5, the full variable domain reads DVKVTQSSRYLVKRTGEKVFLECVQDMDHENMFWYRQDPGLGLRLIYFSYDVKMKEKGDIPEGYSVSREKKERFSLILESASTNQTSMYLCASELLGGGQPQHFGDGTRLSIL.